This T cell receptor (beta chain) was recovered during a study of CD8+CD57+ T cells in acquired aplastic anemia. Concerning this clonotype: The antigen is not known.

CDR3 length equals 15 residues. V was clipped by 4 bases and J by 3 bases; unmatched bases: 6. CDR1 and CDR2 (germline): LGHNA, YNFKEQ. Genomic DNA was employed as the template in profiling TCR beta VDJ and CDR3. One entry per CDR3 protein, called by TCRdb with MiXCR from the reads. The data show 400,000 to 600,000 distinct CDR3 sequences, under 40% seen once. Overall study findings and caveats: Overlapping CD8+ CDR3 repertoires of patients and controls contained roughly 27 shared sequences.

Sequenced patients had shown CD8+CD57+ cell expansion by flow cytometry. The TCR originated in a human donor with aplastic anemia. Sequences were obtained from sorted CD4+, CD8+, or CD8+CD57+ T cells (not recorded which) from PBMCs. V is TRBV4-2 and J is TRBJ2-3, with TRBD2 matching over 8 bases. In nucleotides, the CDR3 is TGTGCCAGCAGCCCCGGGGGGGGTGTTACAGATACGCAGTATTTT. It is translated as CASSPGGGVTDTQYF.